These 7 T cell receptor beta chains share one sample of origin, sequenced in a study of T cells after yellow fever vaccination. One entry per CDR3 protein results from TCRdb running MiXCR on the 5' RACE reads. Of several thousand distinct CDR3 sequences in the sample, about 7.1% were seen once. The sequences come from PBMCs, either bulk or a sorted T-cell subset (CD4+, CD8+, memory, or dextramer-sorted; not recorded which), collected 15 days after the yellow fever booster vaccination. The source of these receptors is a man aged 25 to 40 who received the YFV17D yellow fever vaccine.

The CDR3 region has the DNA TGTGCCAGCAGCCCGACAGGGGGCGAGACCCAGTACTTC. Protein: CASSPTGGETQYF. V gene TRBV7-6 combines with J gene TRBJ2-5; 10 bases map to TRBD1. The junction had 2 bases not matched to a gene; V was cut back by 5 bases and J by 5 bases. Germline-derived CDR1 and CDR2 are SGHVS and FNYEAQ. There are 13 residues in the CDR3. Using reference TRBV7-6 and TRBJ2-5 for the parts outside the CDR3, the full variable domain is GAGVSQSPRYKVTKRGQDVALRCDPISGHVSLYWYRQALGQGPEFLTYFNYEAQQDKSGLPNDRFSAERPEGSISTLTIQRTEQRDSAMYRCASSPTGGETQYFGPGTRLLVL.

This clonotype qualifies as medium-sized (0.01 to 0.1%). The V and J genes are TRBV6-5 and TRBJ2-7, with a possible D match to TRBD1 (6 bases). Germline V gene sequence: CDR1 MNHEY, CDR2 SVGAGI. CDR3 length equals 13 residues. Trimming pared 5 bases from V and 0 bases from J, leaving 8 bases between. The CDR3 loop reads CASSRTDSYEQYF. Written as DNA, the CDR3 is TGTGCCAGCAGTCGGACAGACTCCTACGAGCAGTACTTC.

This clonotype was counted many times. The gene calls are TRBV4-2 and TRBJ2-5; D unclear. The CDR3 extends over 16 amino acids. Trimming shortened V by 0 bases and J by 3 bases, and 14 bases separated the two germline ends. Germline V gene lookup returns CDR1 LGHNA and CDR2 YNFKEQ. Here the CDR3 reads CASSQDPLRPKETQYF. The CDR3 DNA sequence: TGTGCCAGCAGCCAAGATCCCCTCCGTCCAAAAGAGACCCAGTACTTC.

The chain joins TRBV3-1 to TRBJ2-2, with 11 bases that match TRBD2. The CDR3 spans 18 residues. The germline gives CDR1 LGHDT, CDR2 YNNKEL (reference sequence). As DNA, the CDR3 is TGTACCTTCAGTTTAGGCCTAGCGGGGGGCTCGGGATCCGGGGAGCTGTTTTTT. This encodes CTFSLGLAGGSGSGELFF.

The chain employs TRBV7-2 and TRBJ2-5, with 7 positions matching TRBD1. Germline CDR1 reads SGHTA; CDR2 reads FQGNSA. The CDR3 sequence is 15 residues long. The ends lost 5 bases at V and 7 bases at J; junction bases unmatched: 13. The DNA for the CDR3 is TGTGCCAGCAGCCCCCCGGGACAGAGAAGCGGGACCCAGTACTTC. Amino acids: CASSPPGQRSGTQYF.

Relative to its sample, this clonotype is medium-sized. This rearrangement joins TRBV5-1 to TRBJ2-1; no clear D. The CDR3 contains 14 residues. V was pared by 4 bases and J by 6 bases, with 14 bases between. Germline lookup yields CDR1 SGHRS and CDR2 YFSETQ. CDR3 sequence: CASSQTSTGNEQFF. The DNA for the CDR3 is TGCGCCAGCAGCCAAACTTCCACGGGCAATGAGCAGTTCTTC.

This clonotype is medium-sized (0.01 to 0.1%) within its sample. V is TRBV29-1 and J is TRBJ2-1; 7 bases line up with TRBD1. This CDR3 has 12 amino acids. V lost 7 bases, J lost 8 bases, and 8 bases stayed unmatched. The germline CDR1 and CDR2 sequences are SQVTM and ANQGSEA. CDR3 amino acids: CSDQTGAHEQFF. The CDR3 DNA reads as TGCAGCGACCAAACAGGGGCCCATGAGCAGTTCTTC.